A selection of T cell receptor beta chains follows, all from one sample in a study of chemoradiotherapy in HPV16-positive cancers. The assay was immunoSEQ multiplex PCR, and TCRdb's table has in-frame clones only and misses some. This table holds about 53,000 clones, roughly nine tenths found once. The material sequenced was blood, taken from a patient who underwent chemoradiotherapy. These TCRs come from a human donor with HPV-associated anogenital cancer. Each CDR3 is given with its conserved first and last residue. The D gene is left open where the match is weak. Size is stated for part of the rows, as once, few or many counts, or as a class when the clone is expanded.

d_gene	v_gene	j_gene	abundance	CDR3nt	CDR3aa
TRBD1	TRBV6-6	TRBJ2-7	once	TGTGCCAGCAGTACGGGACAGGGGCTCGAGCAGTACTTC	CASSTGQGLEQYF
TRBD2	TRBV19	TRBJ2-1	.	TGTGCCAGTAGTATAAAAGGACTAGCCCCGGGGAATGAGCAGTTCTTC	CASSIKGLAPGNEQFF
.	TRBV20-1	TRBJ1-3	.	TGCAGTGGGGGGCAAGGAAACACCATATATTTT	CSGGQGNTIYF
.	TRBV6-6	TRBJ1-1	.	TGTGCCAGCAGTTACTCAGGGGGCACTGAAGCTTTCTTT	CASSYSGGTEAFF
.	TRBV10-3	TRBJ1-1	.	TGTGCCATCAGACAGGCCGAAGGGACTGAAGCTTTCTTT	CAIRQAEGTEAFF
.	TRBV9	TRBJ2-7	.	TGTGCCAGCAGCGTAGAAGCTGCTTCCGAGCAGTACTTC	CASSVEAASEQYF
.	TRBV5-1	TRBJ1-5	.	TGCGCCAGCAGCTTGGAGGACGGCGGAAATCAGCCCCAGCATTTT	CASSLEDGGNQPQHF
.	TRBV5-6	TRBJ1-4	.	TGTGCCAGCAGCTTGAACGCAGAGTGGCGTAATGAAAAACTGTTTTTT	CASSLNAEWRNEKLFF
.	TRBV5-1	TRBJ2-7	.	TGCGCCAGCAAAGCAGACCTCTACGAGCAGTACTTC	CASKADLYEQYF
.	TRBV7-9	TRBJ2-1	.	TGTGCCAGCAGCTTAATTGGGGGGGCCTCCTACAATGAGCAGTTCTTC	CASSLIGGASYNEQFF
.	TRBV4-1	TRBJ1-2	.	TGCGCCAGCAGCCAAAACTATGGCTACACCTTC	CASSQNYGYTF
.	TRBV9	TRBJ2-7	once	TGTGCCAGCAGCGTAGCCCCGGGCCCCTACGAGCAGTACTTC	CASSVAPGPYEQYF
.	TRBV11-3	TRBJ2-2	.	TGTGCCAGCAGCGAAGTGTCGAACACCGGGGAGCTGTTTTTT	CASSEVSNTGELFF
.	TRBV19	TRBJ2-1	.	TGTGCCAGTAGTATGGCTAGTCTTTATGAGCAGTTCTTC	CASSMASLYEQFF
.	TRBV6-6	TRBJ1-6	.	TGTGCCACTTTGGACAGCAATAATTCACCCCTCCACTTT	CATLDSNNSPLHF
.	TRBV9	TRBJ2-5	.	TGTGCCAGCAGCGCTAGTGCCGGGTCTTGGATTACCCAGTACTTC	CASSASAGSWITQYF
.	TRBV18	TRBJ1-6	.	TGTGCCAGCTCACCGCCTAATGCAGATTCACCCCTCCACTTT	CASSPPNADSPLHF
TRBD1	TRBV5-6	TRBJ2-3	.	TGTGCCAGCAGCGGAAACAGGGGATCCGTGGGCACAGATACGCAGTATTTT	CASSGNRGSVGTDTQYF
TRBD2	TRBV2	TRBJ2-1	.	TGTGCCAGCAGTGGGGGTAGATCTAGCGGGAGAGGGGATGAGCAGTTCTTC	CASSGGRSSGRGDEQFF
.	TRBV5-1	TRBJ1-2	once	TGCGCCAGCAGCGCCGACCGGGGATTTTATGGCTACACCTTC	CASSADRGFYGYTF
.	TRBV21-1	TRBJ1-1	.	TGTGCCAGCAGCTTACGCGAGGGAGCTTTCTTT	CASSLREGAFF
TRBD1	TRBV10-3	TRBJ1-5	.	TGTGCCATCAGTGAGGGGACAGATAATCAGCCCCAGCATTTT	CAISEGTDNQPQHF
.	TRBV7-9	TRBJ1-1	.	TGTGCCAGCAGCTTAGCCTCTGGGGCGAACACTGAAGCTTTCTTT	CASSLASGANTEAFF
.	TRBV5-4	TRBJ1-1	.	TGTGCCAGCAGCCCCGGGAACAGGAACACTGAAGCTTTCTTT	CASSPGNRNTEAFF